These 32 T cell receptor beta chains came from one sample sequenced in a study of Ad26.COV2.S vaccination and SARS-CoV-2 variants. Profiled with immunoSEQ multiplex PCR; TCRdb holds only in-frame clones, not every one. This table has around 450,000 clones, roughly nine tenths appearing once. Treatment denoted: some 20 received Ad26.COV2.S at low or high dose, single or two shots; 5 received placebo; per-sample allocation not given. Specimens were obtained on day 63 following the first vaccine or placebo injection. The material sequenced was peripheral blood, taken in a trial of Ad26.COV2.S vaccine versus placebo. Receptors were obtained from a person aged 18-65 years who received the Ad26.COV2.S COVID-19 vaccine or a placebo.

This chain's CDR3 is CASSVAPQEQETQYF. CDR3 DNA: TGTGCCAGCAGCGTAGCCCCACAGGAACAAGAGACCCAGTACTTC. V is TRBV9 and J is TRBJ2-5; D is perhaps TRBD1 (5 bases). The CDR3 covers 15 residues. Trimming pared 0 bases from V and 2 bases from J, leaving 11 bases between. Germline V lookup: CDR1 SGDLS, CDR2 YYNGEE.

The J gene is TRBJ2-2, the V gene TRBV12-5; 9 positions agree with TRBD2. J lost 6 bases, V lost 5 bases, and 10 bases had no gene match. This CDR3 is built from 16 residues. Per germline, CDR1 LGHNT and CDR2 FRNRAP. Here the CDR3 reads CASGRWGLAGSGELFF. The CDR3 DNA reads as TGTGCTAGTGGTCGTTGGGGACTAGCAGGTTCCGGGGAGCTGTTTTTT.

V is TRBV7-9 and J is TRBJ2-2, with 12 bases lining up with TRBD2. Per the germline V gene, CDR1 is SEHNR and CDR2 is FQNEAQ (reference sequence). There are 12 residues in the CDR3. V lost 5 bases and J lost 15; bases outside the gene matches: 4. As DNA, the CDR3 is TGTGCCAGCAGCCCTAGCGGGAGGGTCTTGTTTTTT. Residues: CASSPSGRVLFF.

The V call is TRBV6-6, the J call TRBJ1-2; no clear D. The length of the CDR3 is 16 residues. The germline V gene encodes CDR1 MNHNY and CDR2 SVGAGI (reference sequence). With 0 bases removed from V and 5 bases from J, the gap between germline ends came to 16 bases. CDR3 nucleotides: TGTGCCAGCAGTTACTCGAGGGTGCCCACGGGGTATGGCTACACCTTC. This sequence encodes CASSYSRVPTGYGYTF.

The V gene is TRBV11-2, the J gene TRBJ2-5; D may be TRBD1 (7 bases). The V end was cut by 3 bases, the J end by 2 bases, with 13 bases between. Looked up from germline, CDR1 is SGHAT and CDR2 is FQNNGV. The CDR3 is 15 residues long. The CDR3 is CASSFSQGGQETQYF. CDR3 DNA: TGTGCCAGCAGCTTTAGCCAGGGGGGTCAAGAGACCCAGTACTTC.

This CDR3 is CASSPTGHTEAFF. CDR3 DNA: TGTGCCAGCTCACCCACAGGGCACACTGAAGCTTTCTTT. The chain is built from TRBV18 and TRBJ1-1, with D possibly being TRBD1 (6 bases). This CDR3 is 13 amino acids long. Looked up from germline, CDR1 is KGHSH and CDR2 is LQKENI. V lost 3 bases, J lost 3 bases, and 8 bases lay in between. The complete variable domain, with remaining parts taken from reference TRBV18 and TRBJ1-1, reads NAGVMQNPRHLVRRRGQEARLRCSPMKGHSHVYWYRQLPEEGLKFMVYLQKENIIDESGMPKERFSAEFPKEGPSILRIQQVVRGDSAAYFCASSPTGHTEAFFGQGTRLTVV.

This clone was found once. The chain has TRBV19 and TRBJ2-7; D could derive from TRBD1 or TRBD2 (5 bases each). The germline V and J ends were trimmed by 3 bases and 2 bases, with 14 bases remaining between them. CDR3 size: 15 residues. Germline V gene data show CDR1 as LNHDA and CDR2 as SQIVND (reference sequence). CDR3 region: CASSMEAGFAYEQYF. The CDR3 DNA reads TGTGCCAGTAGTATGGAGGCAGGGTTTGCCTACGAGCAGTACTTC. The entire variable domain, with the rest obtained from reference TRBV19 and TRBJ2-7, is as follows: DGGITQSPKYLFRKEGQNVTLSCEQNLNHDAMYWYRQDPGQGLRLIYYSQIVNDFQKGDIAEGYSVSREKKESFPLTVTSAQKNPTAFYLCASSMEAGFAYEQYFGPGTRLTVT.

The chain carries TRBV3-1 (or the pseudogene TRBV3-2) and TRBJ1-2; D not resolved. Germline values: CDR1 LGHDT, CDR2 YNNKEL (reference sequence). Deletions cut 4 bases from V and 7 bases from J, with 10 bases between. The CDR3 consists of 12 residues. The CDR3 DNA follows: TGTGCCAGCAGCCGAACGCAAAGTGGCTACACCTTC. As protein: CASSRTQSGYTF.

The CDR3 here is CASSPQIRDSRYEQYF. The CDR3 coding sequence is TGTGCCAGCAGCCCCCAAATCCGGGACAGCCGCTACGAGCAGTACTTC. V and J are TRBV13 and TRBJ2-7; 7 bases are shared with TRBD1. The CDR3 is 16 amino acids. V shed 5 bases, J shed 3 bases, and the junction held 13 bases outside the gene matches. The germline V gene encodes CDR1 PRHDT and CDR2 FYEKMQ (reference sequence). The full variable domain, rest sourced from reference TRBV13 and TRBJ2-7, is AAGVIQSPRHLIKEKRETATLKCYPIPRHDTVYWYQQGPGQDPQFLISFYEKMQSDKGSIPDRFSAQQFSDYHSELNMSSLELGDSALYFCASSPQIRDSRYEQYFGPGTRLTVT.

This chain joins TRBV29-1 and TRBJ1-5; D unclear. Germline loops: CDR1 SQVTM, CDR2 ANQGSEA. This CDR3 has 14 residues. With 4 bases removed from V and 0 bases from J, the gap between germline ends came to 10 bases. CDR3 nucleotide sequence: TGCAGCGTTGGGGTAGCGGGTAGCAATCAGCCCCAGCATTTT. It codes for CSVGVAGSNQPQHF. The full variable domain, completed using reference TRBV29-1 and TRBJ1-5, is SAVISQKPSRDICQRGTSLTIQCQVDSQVTMMFWYRQQPGQSLTLIATANQGSEATYESGFVIDKFPISRPNLTFSTLTVSNMSPEDSSIYLCSVGVAGSNQPQHFGDGTRLSIL.

This chain's CDR3 is CASSLHPQSYGYTF. The CDR3 DNA reads TGTGCCAGCAGTTTACACCCTCAGAGCTATGGCTACACCTTC. This chain joins TRBV28 and TRBJ1-2; D gene ambiguous. The CDR3 is made up of 14 amino acids. V shed 2 bases and J shed 4 bases, with 11 bases lying between them. CDR1 and CDR2 (germline): MDHEN, SYDVKM.

V usage is TRBV28 and J usage is TRBJ1-4, with D possibly matching TRBD1 (6 bases). Germline V lookup: CDR1 MDHEN, CDR2 SYDVKM. The V and J ends lost 5 bases and 0 bases respectively, with 10 bases between them. This CDR3 comprises 15 residues. The CDR3 DNA reads as TGTGCCAGCAGTCTGGACAGTGCAACTAATGAAAAACTGTTTTTT. Translation: CASSLDSATNEKLFF.

V gene TRBV30 combines with J gene TRBJ2-1, with D perhaps assigned TRBD1 or TRBD2 (5 bases each). The germline V and J ends were trimmed by 1 base and 7 bases, with 23 bases remaining between them. Looked up from germline, CDR1 is GTSNPN and CDR2 is SVGIG (reference sequence). The length of the CDR3 is 17 residues. Here the CDR3 DNA reads TGTGCCTGGAGTGCCGAGGGTTGGGGCACTTCGGGAAATGAGCAGTTCTTC. Its protein is CAWSAEGWGTSGNEQFF. Combining the CDR3 with reference TRBV30 and TRBJ2-1 gives the whole variable domain SQTIHQWPATLVQPVGSPLSLECTVEGTSNPNLYWYRQAAGRGLQLLFYSVGIGQISSEVPQNLSASRPQDRQFILSSKKLLLSDSGFYLCAWSAEGWGTSGNEQFFGPGTRLTVL.

This sequence joins TRBV3-1 (or the pseudogene TRBV3-2) and TRBJ1-6, with D perhaps TRBD1 (6 bases). CDR3 length: 14 residues. Trimming took 5 bases from V and 10 from J, leaving 15 bases between them. Germline V gene lookup returns CDR1 LGHDT and CDR2 YNNKEL (reference sequence). The CDR3 is CASSVAGGGSPLHF. Written as DNA, the CDR3 is TGTGCCAGCAGCGTAGCGGGGGGGGGCTCACCCCTCCACTTT.

The chain combines TRBV7-6 with TRBJ1-1; unclear D gene. CDR3 length: 12 residues. The germline CDR1 and CDR2 sequences are SGHVS and FNYEAQ. The ends were cut back, 3 bases at V and 1 base at J, with 3 bases in the middle. This chain's CDR3 is CASSFGNTEAFF. The CDR3 nucleotides read TGTGCCAGCAGCTTTGGGAACACTGAAGCTTTCTTT.

CDR3 residues: CASSSRIFSGTDTQYF. The CDR3 DNA reads TGTGCCAGTAGTTCTCGAATATTTAGTGGCACAGATACGCAGTATTTT. V is TRBV19 and J is TRBJ2-3; D not resolved. The V gene lost 5 bases and the J gene lost 1 base, with 16 bases spanning the gap. The CDR3 totals 16 residues. Germline V gene lookup returns CDR1 LNHDA and CDR2 SQIVND (reference sequence).

The V and J genes are TRBV6-6 and TRBJ1-2; D gene unclear. There are 12 residues in the CDR3. Germline CDR1 MNHNY, CDR2 SVGAGI (reference sequence). V gave up 2 bases and J gave up 7 bases, with 8 bases separating them. In nucleotides, the CDR3 is TGTGCCAGCAGTTACCCCTCGTCTGGCTACACCTTC. Encoded protein: CASSYPSSGYTF.

The V call is TRBV28, the J call TRBJ2-3; 9 nucleotides agree with TRBD2. The germline V gene encodes CDR1 MDHEN and CDR2 SYDVKM. The CDR3 runs to 15 residues. J lost 0 bases, V lost 5 bases, and 3 bases had no gene match. CDR3 coding DNA: TGTGCCAGCAGTCCTAGCGGGACGAGCACAGATACGCAGTATTTT. This translates into CASSPSGTSTDTQYF.

The chain recombines TRBV4-1 with TRBJ1-3; TRBD1 matches at 8 bases. There are 15 residues in the CDR3. J gave up 2 bases and V 0 bases, and 0 bases lay outside the gene matches. Germline V CDR1 and CDR2: MGHRA, YSYEKL. This chain's CDR3 is CASSQEDRAGNTIYF. The CDR3, as DNA: TGCGCCAGCAGCCAAGAGGACAGGGCTGGAAACACCATATATTTT.

This clone was counted a few times. V and J are TRBV12-3 or TRBV12-4 and TRBJ1-1; D remains unclear. CDR3 length: 13 amino acids. V lost 3 bases and J 2 bases, leaving 7 bases between the germline ends. This CDR3 reads CASSFGDNTEAFF. In DNA form, the CDR3 reads TGTGCCAGCAGTTTCGGGGATAACACTGAAGCTTTCTTT.

This chain uses TRBV20-1 with TRBJ1-1; D gene uncertain. Trimming took off 2 bases at V and 10 bases at J, with 11 bases between the two ends. The CDR3 runs 11 residues. Germline CDR1 reads DFQATT; CDR2 reads SNEGSKA (reference sequence). CDR3 sequence: CSARQTVAAFF. The CDR3 DNA reads as TGCAGTGCTAGACAAACTGTAGCAGCTTTCTTT.

The chain couples TRBV10-3 to TRBJ2-7; maybe TRBD2 (7 bases). Trimming cost V 5 bases and J 4 bases, with 12 bases left between them. The CDR3 length is 13 residues. Germline CDR1 ENHRY, CDR2 SYGVKD. CDR3 loop: CAISRGAGYEQYF. The CDR3 DNA sequence: TGTGCCATCAGTCGGGGGGCGGGGTACGAGCAGTACTTC.

This clone was seen once. V is TRBV15 and J is TRBJ2-3; D possibly corresponds to TRBD2 (7 bases). CDR3 size: 14 residues. With 8 bases removed from V and 4 bases from J, the gap between germline ends came to 16 bases. The germline gives CDR1 LNHNV, CDR2 YYDKDF (reference sequence). The CDR3 here is CATEGGDIPDTQYF. CDR3 sequence (DNA): TGTGCCACCGAGGGGGGGGACATCCCAGATACGCAGTATTTT.

The gene calls are TRBV7-9 and TRBJ1-4; possibly TRBD1 for D (6 bases). There are 15 residues in the CDR3. Trimming shortened V by 5 bases and J by 4 bases, and 14 bases separated the two germline ends. In germline, CDR1 is SEHNR, CDR2 FQNEAQ (reference sequence). CDR3 coding DNA: TGTGCCAGCAGCGCCCGCGGCAGGGGTAATGAAAAACTGTTTTTT. This translates into CASSARGRGNEKLFF.

V is TRBV6-5 and J is TRBJ1-1, with TRBD1 identical over 8 bases. The CDR3 is made up of 12 amino acids. Per the germline V gene, CDR1 is MNHEY and CDR2 is SVGAGI. The J segment lost 7 bases and the V segment lost 4 bases, leaving 2 bases of the junction unmatched. This CDR3 is CASSSTGGEAFF. CDR3 DNA: TGTGCCAGCAGTTCTACAGGGGGTGAAGCTTTCTTT.

The CDR3 sequence is CASLEDDKNIQYF. The DNA of the CDR3 is TGTGCCAGCCTGGAGGACGACAAAAACATTCAGTACTTC. The rearrangement joins TRBV19 to TRBJ2-4, with D perhaps TRBD2 (5 bases). V lost 9 bases and J lost 3, with 12 bases in between. Per the germline V gene, CDR1 is LNHDA and CDR2 is SQIVND (reference sequence). This CDR3 is built from 13 residues. Looking up the rest from reference TRBV19 and TRBJ2-4 gives the full variable domain: DGGITQSPKYLFRKEGQNVTLSCEQNLNHDAMYWYRQDPGQGLRLIYYSQIVNDFQKGDIAEGYSVSREKKESFPLTVTSAQKNPTAFYLCASLEDDKNIQYFGAGTRLSVL.

The CDR3 DNA sequence: TGTGCCAGCACTCACAACAATGAGCAGTTCTTC. Its protein product is CASTHNNEQFF. The V gene is TRBV6-5, the J gene TRBJ2-1; D is ambiguous. Germline CDR1 and CDR2: MNHEY and SVGAGI. The CDR3 sequence is 11 residues long. The germline V and J ends were trimmed by 7 bases and 5 bases, with 6 bases remaining between them.

The chain links TRBV7-2 to TRBJ1-6; tentative D call: TRBD1 (5 bases). CDR3 size: 17 residues. CDR1 and CDR2 (germline): SGHTA, FQGNSA. Trimming shortened V by 2 bases and J by 0 bases, and 11 bases separated the two germline ends. DNA of the CDR3: TGTGCCAGCAGCTTATATTGGGGGAGCTCCTATAATTCACCCCTCCACTTT. Amino acid sequence: CASSLYWGSSYNSPLHF.

This chain joins TRBV11-2 and TRBJ2-1, with a possible D match to TRBD2 (5 bases). This CDR3 has 14 amino acids. Germline assignment: CDR1 SGHAT and CDR2 FQNNGV. Trimming left V 3 bases short and J 8 bases short, with 14 bases between. CDR3 sequence: CASSLVVGVDEQFF. Written as DNA, the CDR3 is TGTGCCAGCAGCTTGGTGGTGGGAGTGGATGAGCAGTTCTTC.

The V and J genes are TRBV2 and TRBJ2-2; TRBD2 might be the D (5 bases). Trimming took off 7 bases at V and 0 bases at J, with 15 bases between the two ends. Germline CDR1 reads SNHLY; CDR2 reads FYNNEI. The CDR3 has 16 residues. CDR3 sequence: CASTIGLPTNTGELFF. CDR3 DNA: TGTGCCAGCACCATAGGACTTCCTACGAACACCGGGGAGCTGTTTTTT.

DNA of the CDR3: TGCGCCAGCAGCCCGTACACAGATACGCAGTATTTT. Protein sequence: CASSPYTDTQYF. The rearrangement uses TRBV5-1 and TRBJ2-3; D is unclear. Germline assignment: CDR1 SGHRS and CDR2 YFSETQ. The V end was cut by 4 bases, the J end by 2 bases, with 5 bases between. The CDR3 sequence is 12 residues long.

This sequence joins TRBV30 and TRBJ2-7; the D is unclear. V lost 0 bases and J lost 7, with 13 bases in between. This CDR3 contains 13 residues. CDR1 GTSNPN and CDR2 SVGIG come from the germline V gene (reference sequence). The CDR3 DNA follows: TGTGCCTGGAGTGTCTCCAGTCCGGAAGAGCAGTACTTC. Protein product: CAWSVSSPEEQYF. Full variable domain (missing parts from reference TRBV30 and TRBJ2-7): SQTIHQWPATLVQPVGSPLSLECTVEGTSNPNLYWYRQAAGRGLQLLFYSVGIGQISSEVPQNLSASRPQDRQFILSSKKLLLSDSGFYLCAWSVSSPEEQYFGPGTRLTVT.